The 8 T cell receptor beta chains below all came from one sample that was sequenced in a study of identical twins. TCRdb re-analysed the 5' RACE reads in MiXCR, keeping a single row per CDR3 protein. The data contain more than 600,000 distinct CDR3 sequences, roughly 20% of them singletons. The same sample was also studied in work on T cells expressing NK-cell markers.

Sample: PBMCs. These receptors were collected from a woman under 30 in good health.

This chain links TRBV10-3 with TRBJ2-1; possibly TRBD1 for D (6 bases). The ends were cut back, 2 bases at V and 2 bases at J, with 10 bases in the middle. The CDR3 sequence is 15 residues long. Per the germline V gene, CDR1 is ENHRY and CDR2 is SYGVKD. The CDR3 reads CAISEADSPYNEQFF. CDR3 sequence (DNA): TGTGCCATCAGTGAGGCGGACAGCCCCTACAATGAGCAGTTCTTC.

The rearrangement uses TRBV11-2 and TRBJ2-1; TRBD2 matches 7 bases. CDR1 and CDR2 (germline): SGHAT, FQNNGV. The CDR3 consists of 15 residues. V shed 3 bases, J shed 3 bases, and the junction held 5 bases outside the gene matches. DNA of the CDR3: TGTGCCAGCAGCTTCACTCTAGCGGTCTACAATGAGCAGTTCTTC. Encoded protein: CASSFTLAVYNEQFF.

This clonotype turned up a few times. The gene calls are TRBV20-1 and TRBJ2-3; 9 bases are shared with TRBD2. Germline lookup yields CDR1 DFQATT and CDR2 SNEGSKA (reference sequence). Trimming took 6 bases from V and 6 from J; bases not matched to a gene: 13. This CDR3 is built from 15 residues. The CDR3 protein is CSAKLAGSTWDTQYF. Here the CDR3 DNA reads TGCAGTGCCAAGCTAGCGGGGTCTACCTGGGATACGCAGTATTTT.

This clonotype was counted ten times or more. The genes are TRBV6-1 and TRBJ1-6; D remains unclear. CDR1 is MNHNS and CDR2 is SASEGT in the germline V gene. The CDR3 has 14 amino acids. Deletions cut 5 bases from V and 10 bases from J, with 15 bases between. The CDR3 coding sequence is TGTGCCAGCAGTCGTAATACTATGGGCTCACCCCTCCACTTT. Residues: CASSRNTMGSPLHF.

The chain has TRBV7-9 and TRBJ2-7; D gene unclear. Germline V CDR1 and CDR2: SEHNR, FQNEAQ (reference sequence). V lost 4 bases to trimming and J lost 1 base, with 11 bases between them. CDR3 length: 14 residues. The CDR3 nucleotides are TGTGCCAGCAGCTCCGAGGTTCATTCCTACGAGCAGTACTTC. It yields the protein CASSSEVHSYEQYF.

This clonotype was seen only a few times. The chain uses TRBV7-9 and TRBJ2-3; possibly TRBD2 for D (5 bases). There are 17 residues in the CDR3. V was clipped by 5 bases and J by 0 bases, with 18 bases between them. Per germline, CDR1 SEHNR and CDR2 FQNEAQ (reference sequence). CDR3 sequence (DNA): TGTGCCAGCAGCCTGAGTCTAGCCAAGGGTAGCACAGATACGCAGTATTTT. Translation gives CASSLSLAKGSTDTQYF. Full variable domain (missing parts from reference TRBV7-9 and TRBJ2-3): DTGVSQNPRHKITKRGQNVTFRCDPISEHNRLYWYRQTLGQGPEFLTYFQNEAQLEKSRLLSDRFSAERPKGSFSTLEIQRTEQGDSAMYLCASSLSLAKGSTDTQYFGPGTRLTVL.

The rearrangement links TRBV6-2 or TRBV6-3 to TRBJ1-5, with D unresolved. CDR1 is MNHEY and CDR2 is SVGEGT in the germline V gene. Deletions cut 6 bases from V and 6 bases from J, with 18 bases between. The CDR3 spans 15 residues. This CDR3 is CASRTEEGMGQPQHF. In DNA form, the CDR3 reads TGTGCCAGCAGAACGGAGGAGGGTATGGGTCAGCCCCAGCATTTT.

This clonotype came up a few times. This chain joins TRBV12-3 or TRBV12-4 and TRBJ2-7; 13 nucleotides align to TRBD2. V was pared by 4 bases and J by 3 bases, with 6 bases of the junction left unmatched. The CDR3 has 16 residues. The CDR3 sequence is CASSSGLAGYYYEQYF. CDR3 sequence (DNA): TGTGCCAGCAGTTCGGGACTAGCGGGGTATTACTACGAGCAGTACTTC.